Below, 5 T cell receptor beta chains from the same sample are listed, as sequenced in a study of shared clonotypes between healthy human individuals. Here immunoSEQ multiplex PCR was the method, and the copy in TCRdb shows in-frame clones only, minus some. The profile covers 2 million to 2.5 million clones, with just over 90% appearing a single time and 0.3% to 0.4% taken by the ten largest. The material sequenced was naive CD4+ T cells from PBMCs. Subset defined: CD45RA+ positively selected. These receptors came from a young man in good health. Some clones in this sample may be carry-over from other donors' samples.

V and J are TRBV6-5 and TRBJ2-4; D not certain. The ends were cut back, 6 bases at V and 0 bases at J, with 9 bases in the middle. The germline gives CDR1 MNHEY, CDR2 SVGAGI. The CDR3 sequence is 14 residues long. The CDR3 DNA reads TGTGCCAGCAGAACGGCCCTAGCCAAAAACATTCAGTACTTC. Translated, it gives CASRTALAKNIQYF.

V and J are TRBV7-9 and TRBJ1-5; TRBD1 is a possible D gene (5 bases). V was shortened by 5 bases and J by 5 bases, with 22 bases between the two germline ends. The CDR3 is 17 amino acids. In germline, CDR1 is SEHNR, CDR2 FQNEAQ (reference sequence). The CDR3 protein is CASSPSIGGVWDQPQHF. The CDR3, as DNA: TGTGCCAGCAGCCCTTCCATCGGAGGGGTTTGGGATCAGCCCCAGCATTTT.

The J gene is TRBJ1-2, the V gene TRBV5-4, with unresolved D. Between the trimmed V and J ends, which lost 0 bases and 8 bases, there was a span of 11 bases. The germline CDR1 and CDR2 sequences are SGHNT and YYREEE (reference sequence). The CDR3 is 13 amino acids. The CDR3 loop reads CASSLERQTGYTF. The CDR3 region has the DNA TGTGCCAGCAGCTTGGAACGACAAACCGGCTACACCTTC.

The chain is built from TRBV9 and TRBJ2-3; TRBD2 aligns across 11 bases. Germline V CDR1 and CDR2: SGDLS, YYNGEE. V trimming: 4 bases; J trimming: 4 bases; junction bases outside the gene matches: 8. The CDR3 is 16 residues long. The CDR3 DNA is TGTGCCAGCAGCCCCATTAGCGGGAGGGCCCCAGATACGCAGTATTTT. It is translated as CASSPISGRAPDTQYF.

The CDR3 protein is CSVEDRGTGAYEQYF. The CDR3 bases are TGCAGCGTTGAAGATCGGGGGACAGGGGCGTACGAGCAGTACTTC. The chain is built from TRBV29-1 and TRBJ2-7; the match to TRBD1 covers 10 bases. CDR1 and CDR2 (germline): SQVTM, ANQGSEA. V lost 0 bases to trimming and J lost 4 bases; unmatched junction nucleotides: 6. CDR3 length: 15 amino acids.